The clone carrying this T cell receptor beta chain was seen repeatedly, ten times or more. The antigen remains unidentified. The sample comes from a study of T cells in Graves' hyperthyroidism and ophthalmopathy. Study context: The authors collected peripheral blood at initial diagnosis, before any treatment. Study-level points and caveats: Most expanded thyroid clonotypes above 0.001 recurred in blood.

Amplified regions were TCR beta CDR3 sequences from RNA transcripts. RT-PCR in the first round (using the HTBI primer set) targeted the TCR CDR3. Via MiXCR, TCRdb re-called the multiplex PCR reads, giving one row per CDR3 protein. This sample has 360,000 or so distinct CDR3 sequences, with 12% to 15% found just once. Ophthalmopathy patients had moderate-to-severe active disease, CAS ≥3, NOSPECS ≥4, and disease duration under 3 months. Uncontrolled infection, other autoimmune disease, pregnancy and lactation each barred patients from inclusion. This CDR3 contains 15 residues. With 5 bases clipped from V and 9 bases from J, the junction kept 9 bases outside the gene matches. CDR1 is SGHAT, CDR2 FQNNGV, per germline.

Sequencing was done on a sample of blood. The sequence was collected from an older woman with Graves' ophthalmopathy. This chain connects TRBV11-2 to TRBJ2-1; TRBD1 agrees at 11 bases. CDR3 bases: TGTGCCAGCAGCCTCGGGACAGGGGGTTCGGGTGAGCAGTTCTTC. It yields the protein CASSLGTGGSGEQFF.